A selection of T cell receptor beta chains follows, all from one sample in a study of cytomegalovirus exposure and HLA in healthy donors. The table came from immunoSEQ multiplex PCR; TCRdb's copy has only in-frame clones and leaves some out. The table lists 55,000 to 85,000 clones, less than 95% of them singletons. Source material: PBMCs. Source of these receptors: a woman aged 18-30 years in good health and CMV-seronegative. The CDR3 runs from the conserved cysteine through the conserved F or W. Each record gives: CDR3 DNA, CDR3 protein, clone size, J gene, V gene, D gene. D genes are given only for firm matches. Only some rows state a clone size, as once, few, many or a class for expanded clones.

cdr3_nt: TGCGCCAGCAGCTTGGGTTATCAGGTGAACACTGAAGCTTTCTTT
cdr3_aa: CASSLGYQVNTEAFF
clone_size: .
j_call: TRBJ1-1
v_call: TRBV5-1
d_call: .

cdr3_nt: TGTGCCAGCAGTCTCCTAGCGGGCGGCTCCTACGAGCAGTACTTC
cdr3_aa: CASSLLAGGSYEQYF
clone_size: .
j_call: TRBJ2-7
v_call: TRBV27
d_call: TRBD2

cdr3_nt: TGTGCCATCAGTGAAGGCGGGTCACAAGAGACCCAGTACTTC
cdr3_aa: CAISEGGSQETQYF
clone_size: .
j_call: TRBJ2-5
v_call: TRBV10-3
d_call: .

cdr3_nt: TGTGCCAGCAGCGCCTTCACTAGCGGGAGATCCTACAATGAGCAGTTCTTC
cdr3_aa: CASSAFTSGRSYNEQFF
clone_size: .
j_call: TRBJ2-1
v_call: TRBV9
d_call: TRBD2

cdr3_nt: TGTGCCAGCAGCTTAGTGGTTCAGGGAATCTACGAGCAGTACTTC
cdr3_aa: CASSLVVQGIYEQYF
clone_size: .
j_call: TRBJ2-7
v_call: TRBV7-2
d_call: .

cdr3_nt: TGCGCCAGCACAGGGGGCTTAGGTGGCTACACCTTC
cdr3_aa: CASTGGLGGYTF
clone_size: .
j_call: TRBJ1-2
v_call: TRBV10-2
d_call: TRBD1

cdr3_nt: TGTGCCTCTCGGACAGGGAACTACGAGCAGTACTTC
cdr3_aa: CASRTGNYEQYF
clone_size: .
j_call: TRBJ2-7
v_call: TRBV6-5
d_call: TRBD1

cdr3_nt: TGTGCCACCGGTGGGACAGAAAACATTCAGTACTTC
cdr3_aa: CATGGTENIQYF
clone_size: .
j_call: TRBJ2-4
v_call: TRBV15
d_call: TRBD1

cdr3_nt: TGTGCCAGCAGTACATGGGGCAGGCCAGAGGATGAAAAACTGTTTTTT
cdr3_aa: CASSTWGRPEDEKLFF
clone_size: .
j_call: TRBJ1-4
v_call: TRBV28
d_call: .

cdr3_nt: TGCAGTACCGAGACAGGGACTGAAGCTTTCTTT
cdr3_aa: CSTETGTEAFF
clone_size: .
j_call: TRBJ1-1
v_call: TRBV20-1
d_call: TRBD1

cdr3_nt: TGTGCCAGCAGTTTAGGGACTCCGGGTCAGCCCCAGCATTTT
cdr3_aa: CASSLGTPGQPQHF
clone_size: .
j_call: TRBJ1-5
v_call: TRBV28
d_call: .

cdr3_nt: TGTGCCAGCAGTTACATGGACAGTAACAATGGCTACACCTTC
cdr3_aa: CASSYMDSNNGYTF
clone_size: .
j_call: TRBJ1-2
v_call: TRBV6-6
d_call: .

cdr3_nt: TGTGCCAGGAACGGACTAGCGGGGAGGAGGACAGATACGCAGTATTTT
cdr3_aa: CARNGLAGRRTDTQYF
clone_size: .
j_call: TRBJ2-3
v_call: TRBV2
d_call: TRBD2

cdr3_nt: TGTGCCAGCAGTTCCCCGGGGTTTTACAATGAGCAGTTCTTC
cdr3_aa: CASSSPGFYNEQFF
clone_size: .
j_call: TRBJ2-1
v_call: TRBV28
d_call: .

cdr3_nt: TGTGCCAGCAAACAGACAGGGGGCTCCGAGCAGTACTTC
cdr3_aa: CASKQTGGSEQYF
clone_size: .
j_call: TRBJ2-7
v_call: TRBV11-1
d_call: TRBD1

cdr3_nt: TGTGCCAGCAGACCCTGGGAACAGGGGTCGTTTCAGACCCAGTACTTC
cdr3_aa: CASRPWEQGSFQTQYF
clone_size: .
j_call: TRBJ2-5
v_call: TRBV5-6
d_call: TRBD1

cdr3_nt: TGTGCCAGCCAATCGTACACCTTTCCGGGTGGCTACACCTTC
cdr3_aa: CASQSYTFPGGYTF
clone_size: .
j_call: TRBJ1-2
v_call: TRBV6-1
d_call: .

cdr3_nt: TGTGCCAGCAGCCATCAGGGTTCGGGCAATCAGCCCCAGCATTTT
cdr3_aa: CASSHQGSGNQPQHF
clone_size: .
j_call: TRBJ1-5
v_call: TRBV7-9
d_call: .

cdr3_nt: TGTGCCAGCAGTTACGGGCGGGAGGACTATGGCTACACCTTC
cdr3_aa: CASSYGREDYGYTF
clone_size: .
j_call: TRBJ1-2
v_call: TRBV6-5
d_call: .

cdr3_nt: TGTGCCAGCAGCCTAAGGAGTGAAAACACCATATATTTT
cdr3_aa: CASSLRSENTIYF
clone_size: .
j_call: TRBJ1-3
v_call: TRBV7-8
d_call: .

cdr3_nt: TGCAGCGCGCTAGCGGGAAAGGCAGATACGCAGTATTTT
cdr3_aa: CSALAGKADTQYF
clone_size: few
j_call: TRBJ2-3
v_call: TRBV29-1
d_call: TRBD2

cdr3_nt: TGCAGCGTTGAAGAGGGGGGAGGATGGGTAGAGACCCAGTACTTC
cdr3_aa: CSVEEGGGWVETQYF
clone_size: .
j_call: TRBJ2-5
v_call: TRBV29-1
d_call: .